The 4 T cell receptor beta chains reported below all come from one sample, sequenced in a study of T cell repertoires in cytomegalovirus infection. TCRdb ran MiXCR on the reads and lists one entry per CDR3 protein. The data contain about 270,000 distinct CDR3 sequences, about 20% of them singletons. Their specific antigens are unknown. Sequences were derived from cultured PBMCs, sampled from culture after CMV antigen stimulation. Receptors were obtained from a human donor in good health (CMV status not recorded). Some clones in this sample may be carry-over from other donors' samples.

About this clonotype: Being one base from a much bigger clone, this may be a read error. The chain uses TRBV7-6 and TRBJ2-1, with 11 positions matching TRBD1. The germline V gene encodes CDR1 SGHVS and CDR2 FNYEAQ. The V and J ends lost 4 bases and 6 bases, in that order; junction bases with no gene match: 5. This CDR3 is built from 15 residues. CDR3 sequence reads: CASSWDRGSTNEQFF. CDR3 nucleotide sequence: TGTGCCAGCAGCTGGGACAGGGGGTCCACCAATGAGCAGTTCTTC.

This CDR3 reads CSVVVLGIQYF. DNA of the CDR3: TGCAGCGTTGTTGTGCTGGGCATTCAGTACTTC. The rearrangement joins TRBV29-1 to TRBJ2-4, with D hard to call. V was cut by 4 bases and J by 9 bases, with 10 bases left in between. CDR1 and CDR2 (germline): SQVTM, ANQGSEA. The CDR3 totals 11 residues.

There are a few counts of this clonotype. The chain is built from TRBV28 and TRBJ1-1; 10 nucleotides line up with TRBD1. From germline, CDR1 is MDHEN and CDR2 SYDVKM. V trimming: 6 bases; J trimming: 7 bases; junction bases outside the gene matches: 11. The CDR3 contains 15 residues. This chain's CDR3 is CASSPGGTGASEAFF. The DNA for the CDR3 is TGTGCCAGCAGCCCGGGGGGGACAGGGGCGAGTGAAGCTTTCTTT. The entire variable domain, with the rest obtained from reference TRBV28 and TRBJ1-1, is as follows: DVKVTQSSRYLVKRTGEKVFLECVQDMDHENMFWYRQDPGLGLRLIYFSYDVKMKEKGDIPEGYSVSREKKERFSLILESASTNQTSMYLCASSPGGTGASEAFFGQGTRLTVV.

The chain joins TRBV7-2 to TRBJ2-2; possible D gene TRBD1, 5 bases. CDR1 is SGHTA, CDR2 FQGNSA, per germline. Trimming took 5 bases from V and 5 from J, leaving 15 bases between them. The CDR3 runs 15 residues. The chain's CDR3 is CASSPRSQGTGELFF. The CDR3 nucleotides are TGTGCCAGCAGCCCCAGGTCCCAGGGTACCGGGGAGCTGTTTTTT.